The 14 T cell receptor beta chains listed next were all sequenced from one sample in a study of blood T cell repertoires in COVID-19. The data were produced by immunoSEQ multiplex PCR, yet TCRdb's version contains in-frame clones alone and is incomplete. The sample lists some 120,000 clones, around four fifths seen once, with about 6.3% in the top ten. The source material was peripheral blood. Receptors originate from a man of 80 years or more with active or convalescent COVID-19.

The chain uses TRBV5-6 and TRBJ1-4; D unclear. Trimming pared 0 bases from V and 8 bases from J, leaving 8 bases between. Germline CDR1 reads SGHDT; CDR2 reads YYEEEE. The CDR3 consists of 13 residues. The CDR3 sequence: CASSLVAVEKLFF. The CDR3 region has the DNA TGTGCCAGCAGCTTGGTGGCGGTAGAAAAACTGTTTTTT.

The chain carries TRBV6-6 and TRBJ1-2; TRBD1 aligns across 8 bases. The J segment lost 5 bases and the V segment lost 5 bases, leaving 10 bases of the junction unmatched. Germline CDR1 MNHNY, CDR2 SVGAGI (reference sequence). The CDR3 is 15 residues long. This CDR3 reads CASSPGQGGGYGYTF. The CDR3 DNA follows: TGTGCCAGCAGTCCCGGACAGGGAGGGGGTTATGGCTACACCTTC.

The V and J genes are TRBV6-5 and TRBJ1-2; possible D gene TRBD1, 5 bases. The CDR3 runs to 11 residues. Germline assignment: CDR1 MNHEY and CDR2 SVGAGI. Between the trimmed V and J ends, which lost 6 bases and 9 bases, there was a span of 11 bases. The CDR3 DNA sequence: TGTGCCAGCAGGCAGGGTTTGCGCTACACCTTC. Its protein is CASRQGLRYTF.

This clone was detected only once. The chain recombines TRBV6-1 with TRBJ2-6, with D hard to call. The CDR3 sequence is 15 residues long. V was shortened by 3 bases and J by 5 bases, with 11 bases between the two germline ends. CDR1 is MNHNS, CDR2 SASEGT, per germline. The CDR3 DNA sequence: TGTGCCAGCAGTGAGCCTACCGATTGGGCCAACGTCCTGACTTTC. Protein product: CASSEPTDWANVLTF.

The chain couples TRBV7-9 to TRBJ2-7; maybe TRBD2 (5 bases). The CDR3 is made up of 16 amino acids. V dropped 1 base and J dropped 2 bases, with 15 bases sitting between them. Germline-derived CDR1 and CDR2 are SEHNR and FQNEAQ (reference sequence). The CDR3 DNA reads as TGTGCCAGCAGCTTAGAGCCGGCGCGAGGGACCTACGAGCAGTACTTC. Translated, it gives CASSLEPARGTYEQYF. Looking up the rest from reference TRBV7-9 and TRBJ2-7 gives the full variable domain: DTGVSQNPRHKITKRGQNVTFRCDPISEHNRLYWYRQTLGQGPEFLTYFQNEAQLEKSRLLSDRFSAERPKGSFSTLEIQRTEQGDSAMYLCASSLEPARGTYEQYFGPGTRLTVT.

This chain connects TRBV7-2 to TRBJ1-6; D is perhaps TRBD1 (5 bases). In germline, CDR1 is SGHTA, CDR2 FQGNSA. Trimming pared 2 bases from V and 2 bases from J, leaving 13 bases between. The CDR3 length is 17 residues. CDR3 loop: CASSLLMGGTYNSPLHF. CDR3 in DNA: TGTGCCAGCAGCTTATTAATGGGGGGAACCTATAATTCACCCCTCCACTTT.

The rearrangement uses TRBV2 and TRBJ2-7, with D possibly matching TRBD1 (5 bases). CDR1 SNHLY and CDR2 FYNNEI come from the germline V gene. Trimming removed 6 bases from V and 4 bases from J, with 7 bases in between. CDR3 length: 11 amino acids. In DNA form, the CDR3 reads TGTGCCAGCAGCCAGGGATACGAGCAGTACTTC. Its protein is CASSQGYEQYF. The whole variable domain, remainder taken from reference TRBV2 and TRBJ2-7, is EPEVTQTPSHQVTQMGQEVILRCVPISNHLYFYWYRQILGQKVEFLVSFYNNEISEKSEIFDDQFSVERPDGSNFTLKIRSTKLEDSAMYFCASSQGYEQYFGPGTRLTVT.

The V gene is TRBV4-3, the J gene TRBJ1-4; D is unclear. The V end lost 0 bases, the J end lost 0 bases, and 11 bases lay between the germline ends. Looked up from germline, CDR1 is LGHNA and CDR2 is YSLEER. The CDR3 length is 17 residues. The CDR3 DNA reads TGCGCCAGCAGCCAAGATCTCGGCGGTGCAACTAATGAAAAACTGTTTTTT. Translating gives CASSQDLGGATNEKLFF.

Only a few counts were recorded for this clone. The CDR3, as DNA: TGTGCCAGCAGTAGACAGGCCTCTAACTATGGCTACACCTTC. Its translation is CASSRQASNYGYTF. The genes are TRBV6-5 and TRBJ1-2; possibly TRBD1 for D (6 bases). Trimming took off 5 bases at V and 0 bases at J, with 10 bases between the two ends. The CDR3 extends over 14 amino acids. Germline V CDR1 and CDR2: MNHEY, SVGAGI.

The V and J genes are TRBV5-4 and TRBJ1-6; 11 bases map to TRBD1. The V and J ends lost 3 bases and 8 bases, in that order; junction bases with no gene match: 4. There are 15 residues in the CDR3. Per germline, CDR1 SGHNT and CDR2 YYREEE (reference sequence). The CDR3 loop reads CASSSGQGADSPLHF. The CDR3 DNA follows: TGTGCCAGCAGCTCCGGACAGGGGGCGGATTCACCCCTCCACTTT.

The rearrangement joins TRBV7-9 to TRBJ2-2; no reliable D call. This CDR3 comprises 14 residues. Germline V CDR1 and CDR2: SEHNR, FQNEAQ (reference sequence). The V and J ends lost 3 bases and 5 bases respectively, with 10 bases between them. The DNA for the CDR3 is TGTGCCAGCAGCTTTTACGACTCGACCGGGGAGCTGTTTTTT. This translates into CASSFYDSTGELFF. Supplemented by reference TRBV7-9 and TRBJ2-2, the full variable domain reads DTGVSQNPRHKITKRGQNVTFRCDPISEHNRLYWYRQTLGQGPEFLTYFQNEAQLEKSRLLSDRFSAERPKGSFSTLEIQRTEQGDSAMYLCASSFYDSTGELFFGEGSRLTVL.

CDR3 DNA: TGTGCCAGCAGCTCCCGTCCCCAAGAGACCCAGTACTTC. Its translation: CASSSRPQETQYF. The J gene is TRBJ2-5, the V gene TRBV7-2; the D is unclear. V lost 4 bases and J lost 1, with 7 bases in between. This CDR3 has 13 residues. Germline-derived CDR1 and CDR2 are SGHTA and FQGNSA.

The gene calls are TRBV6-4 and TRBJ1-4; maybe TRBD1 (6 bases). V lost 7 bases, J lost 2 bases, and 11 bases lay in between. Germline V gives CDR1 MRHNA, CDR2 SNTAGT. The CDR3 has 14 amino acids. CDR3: CASTQGLTNEKLFF. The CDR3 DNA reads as TGTGCCAGCACACAGGGCTTGACTAATGAAAAACTGTTTTTT.

This CDR3 is CASSKQGGSNQPQHF. The CDR3 coding sequence is TGTGCCAGCAGTAAACAGGGCGGGAGCAATCAGCCCCAGCATTTT. The rearrangement links TRBV6-5 to TRBJ1-5; D perhaps matches TRBD1 (6 bases). V was pared by 5 bases and J by 1 base, with 12 bases between. CDR1 and CDR2 from the germline V gene are MNHEY and SVGAGI. The CDR3 has 15 residues.